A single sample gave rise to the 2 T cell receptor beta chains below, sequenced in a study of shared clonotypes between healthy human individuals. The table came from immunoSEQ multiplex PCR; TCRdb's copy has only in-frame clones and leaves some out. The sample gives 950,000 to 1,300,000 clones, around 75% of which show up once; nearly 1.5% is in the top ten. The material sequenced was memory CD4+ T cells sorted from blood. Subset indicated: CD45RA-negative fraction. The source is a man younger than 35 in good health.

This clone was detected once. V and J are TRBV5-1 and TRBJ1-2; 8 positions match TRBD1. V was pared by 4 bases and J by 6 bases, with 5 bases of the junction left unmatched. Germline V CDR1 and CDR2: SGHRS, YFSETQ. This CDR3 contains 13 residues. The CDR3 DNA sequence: TGCGCCAGCAGCGCAGGGGGCCGGGATGGCTACACCTTC. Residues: CASSAGGRDGYTF.

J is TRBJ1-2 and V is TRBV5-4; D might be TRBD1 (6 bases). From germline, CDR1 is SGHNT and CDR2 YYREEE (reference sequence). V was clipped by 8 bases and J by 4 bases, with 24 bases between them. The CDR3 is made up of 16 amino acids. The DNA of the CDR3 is TGTGCCAGTTCTCGAATGGCGGGGGGCGCATCCTATGGCTACACCTTC. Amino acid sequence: CASSRMAGGASYGYTF.